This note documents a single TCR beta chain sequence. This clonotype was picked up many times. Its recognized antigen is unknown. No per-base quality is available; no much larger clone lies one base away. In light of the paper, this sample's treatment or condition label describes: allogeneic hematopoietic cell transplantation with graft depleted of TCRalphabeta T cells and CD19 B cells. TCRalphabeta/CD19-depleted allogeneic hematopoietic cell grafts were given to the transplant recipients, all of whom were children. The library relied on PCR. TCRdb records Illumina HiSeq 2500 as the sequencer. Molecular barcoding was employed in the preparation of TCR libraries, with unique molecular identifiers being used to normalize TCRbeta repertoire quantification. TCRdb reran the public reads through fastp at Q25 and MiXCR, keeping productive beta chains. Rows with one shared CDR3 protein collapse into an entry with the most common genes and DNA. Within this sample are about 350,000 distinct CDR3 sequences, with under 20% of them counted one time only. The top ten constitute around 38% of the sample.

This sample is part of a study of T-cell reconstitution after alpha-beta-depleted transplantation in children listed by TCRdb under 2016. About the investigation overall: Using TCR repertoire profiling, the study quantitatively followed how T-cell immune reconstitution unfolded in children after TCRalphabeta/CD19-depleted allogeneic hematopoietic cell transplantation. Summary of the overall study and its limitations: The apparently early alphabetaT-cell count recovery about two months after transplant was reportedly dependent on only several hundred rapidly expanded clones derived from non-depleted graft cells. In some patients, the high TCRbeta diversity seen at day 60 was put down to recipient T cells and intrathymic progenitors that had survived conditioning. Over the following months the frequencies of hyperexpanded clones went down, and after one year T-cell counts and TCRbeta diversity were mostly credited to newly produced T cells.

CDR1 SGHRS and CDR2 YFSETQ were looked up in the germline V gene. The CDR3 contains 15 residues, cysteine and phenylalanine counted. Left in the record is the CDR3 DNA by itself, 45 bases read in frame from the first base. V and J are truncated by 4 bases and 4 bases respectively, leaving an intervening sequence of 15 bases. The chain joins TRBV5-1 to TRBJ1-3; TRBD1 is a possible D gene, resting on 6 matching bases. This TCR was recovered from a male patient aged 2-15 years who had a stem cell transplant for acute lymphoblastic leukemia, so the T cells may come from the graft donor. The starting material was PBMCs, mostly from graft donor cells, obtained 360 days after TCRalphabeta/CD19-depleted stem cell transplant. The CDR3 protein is CASSPTGFFGNTIYF. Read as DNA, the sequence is TGCGCCAGCAGCCCGACAGGTTTCTTCGGAAACACCATATATTTT.